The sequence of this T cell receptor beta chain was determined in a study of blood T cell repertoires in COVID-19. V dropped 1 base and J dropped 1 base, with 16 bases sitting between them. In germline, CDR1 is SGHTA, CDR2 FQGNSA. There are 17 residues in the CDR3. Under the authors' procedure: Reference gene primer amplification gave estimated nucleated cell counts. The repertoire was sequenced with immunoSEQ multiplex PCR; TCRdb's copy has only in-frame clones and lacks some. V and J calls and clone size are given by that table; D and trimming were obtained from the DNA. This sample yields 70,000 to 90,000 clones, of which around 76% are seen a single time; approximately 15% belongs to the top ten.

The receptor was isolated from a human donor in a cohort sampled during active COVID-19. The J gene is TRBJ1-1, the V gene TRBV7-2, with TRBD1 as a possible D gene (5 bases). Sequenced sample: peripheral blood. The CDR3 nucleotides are TGTGCCAGCAGCTTAGTGGTGAGTGGGGGGAAGAACACTGAAGCTTTCTTT. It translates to CASSLVVSGGKNTEAFF.